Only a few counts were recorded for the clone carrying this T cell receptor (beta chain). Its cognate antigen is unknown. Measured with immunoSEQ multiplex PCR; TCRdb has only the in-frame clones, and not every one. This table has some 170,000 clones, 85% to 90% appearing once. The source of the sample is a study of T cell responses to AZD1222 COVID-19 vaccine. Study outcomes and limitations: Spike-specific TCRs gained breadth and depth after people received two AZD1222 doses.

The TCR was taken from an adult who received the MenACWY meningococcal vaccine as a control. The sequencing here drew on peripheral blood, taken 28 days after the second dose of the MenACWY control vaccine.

This CDR3 reads CASSLTGRPTNEKLFF. CDR3 DNA sequence: TGTGCCAGCAGTTTAACGGGCAGGCCAACTAATGAAAAACTGTTTTTT. The chain couples TRBV27 to TRBJ1-4; D gene ambiguous. The germline gives CDR1 MNHEY, CDR2 SMNVEV (reference sequence). The CDR3 covers 16 residues. V lost 2 bases, J lost 0 bases, and 10 bases lay in between. The full variable domain, completed using reference TRBV27 and TRBJ1-4, is EAQVTQNPRYLITVTGKKLTVTCSQNMNHEYMSWYRQDPGLGLRQIYYSMNVEVTDKGDVPEGYKVSRKEKRNFPLILESPSPNQTSLYFCASSLTGRPTNEKLFFGSGTQLSVL.